This entry lists 29 T cell receptor beta chains sequenced from one sample in a study of identical twins. TCRdb re-called the 5' RACE reads with MiXCR, one entry per CDR3 protein. The data contain around 280,000 distinct CDR3 sequences, about 8.3% of them singletons. These same data were also listed under a study on yellow fever vaccine responses in identical twins.

The sequencing input was memory (CD45RO+) T cells sorted from blood. The receptors here all came from a woman under 30 in good health.

There are a few counts of this clonotype. The chain couples TRBV6-1 to TRBJ2-5, with D perhaps TRBD1 (5 bases). The CDR3 runs 16 residues. Germline values: CDR1 MNHNS, CDR2 SASEGT. The V and J ends lost 4 bases and 1 base respectively, with 16 bases between them. In nucleotides, the CDR3 is TGTGCCAGCAGTGTACACCCCCAGGGCAGCCAAGAGACCCAGTACTTC. The encoded protein is CASSVHPQGSQETQYF.

This clonotype was recorded a few times. The V gene is TRBV20-1, the J gene TRBJ1-6; the D is unclear. The germline gives CDR1 DFQATT, CDR2 SNEGSKA (reference sequence). The CDR3 has 16 amino acids. Between the trimmed V and J ends, which lost 6 bases and 7 bases, there was a span of 22 bases. Here the CDR3 reads CSAATALGRGNSPLHF. The CDR3 nucleotides read TGCAGTGCCGCCACGGCATTGGGTCGGGGAAATTCACCCCTCCACTTT.

This clonotype was counted ten times or more. The chain recombines TRBV12-3 or TRBV12-4 with TRBJ2-7; no firm D call. This CDR3 region has 14 residues. Between the trimmed V and J ends, which lost 1 base and 0 bases, there was a span of 7 bases. The chain's CDR3 is CASSLGVSSYEQYF. The DNA of the CDR3 is TGTGCCAGCAGTTTAGGGGTCAGCTCCTACGAGCAGTACTTC.

This clonotype was seen only a few times. J is TRBJ2-6 and V is TRBV6-1; tentative D call: TRBD1 (5 bases). V lost 7 bases and J 2 bases, leaving 15 bases between the germline ends. This CDR3 is built from 16 residues. Germline V gene lookup returns CDR1 MNHNS and CDR2 SASEGT. CDR3 residues: CASTGFREAGANVLTF. The CDR3 DNA follows: TGTGCCAGCACAGGGTTTCGTGAAGCTGGGGCCAACGTCCTGACTTTC.

V is TRBV21-1 and J is TRBJ2-1; the table's D call, TRBD2, has no DNA check behind it. TRBV21-1 represents a pseudogene. CDR3 length equals 17 residues. CDR3 in amino acids: CASSPAGTEGRYNEQFF. The DNA of the CDR3 is TGTGCCAGCAGCCCAGCGGGGACTGAGGGGAGATACAATGAGCAGTTCTTC.

The V gene is TRBV6-5, the J gene TRBJ2-7, with TRBD2 matching over 13 bases. The length of the CDR3 is 15 residues. J was trimmed by 4 bases and V by 4 bases; bases with no gene match: 4. Germline V gene data show CDR1 as MNHEY and CDR2 as SVGAGI. This CDR3 is CASSFQTSGRYEQYF. CDR3 coding DNA: TGTGCCAGCAGTTTCCAGACTAGCGGGAGGTACGAGCAGTACTTC.

The V call is TRBV6-5, the J call TRBJ2-5; weak D call: TRBD2 (5 bases). Germline assignment: CDR1 MNHEY and CDR2 SVGAGI. Deletions cut 0 bases from V and 4 bases from J, with 18 bases between. The CDR3 runs 17 residues. CDR3 DNA: TGTGCCAGCAGTTACTCTGCGGGTGGAGTCACACGAGAGACCCAGTACTTC. Translating gives CASSYSAGGVTRETQYF.

V is TRBV4-2 and J is TRBJ2-6; D may be TRBD1 (6 bases). Trimming took off 0 bases at V and 4 bases at J, with 7 bases between the two ends. Per germline, CDR1 LGHNA and CDR2 YNFKEQ. The CDR3 consists of 15 residues. This CDR3 is CASSQDRGGANVLTF. The CDR3 DNA reads as TGTGCCAGCAGCCAAGATAGGGGGGGGGCCAACGTCCTGACTTTC.

The J gene is TRBJ1-1, the V gene TRBV18, with D perhaps TRBD1 (5 bases). The CDR3 runs to 14 residues. V was pared by 6 bases and J by 4 bases, with 15 bases between. Germline loops: CDR1 KGHSH, CDR2 LQKENI. CDR3 nucleotides: TGTGCCAGCTCCCTCGGACATGGAGGCACTGAAGCTTTCTTT. Translated, it gives CASSLGHGGTEAFF. The full variable domain, in which reference TRBV18 and TRBJ1-1 provide the parts outside the CDR3, is NAGVMQNPRHLVRRRGQEARLRCSPMKGHSHVYWYRQLPEEGLKFMVYLQKENIIDESGMPKERFSAEFPKEGPSILRIQQVVRGDSAAYFCASSLGHGGTEAFFGQGTRLTVV.

This clonotype was seen only a few times. The chain joins TRBV2 to TRBJ2-7; either TRBD1 or TRBD2 may fit D (5 bases each). Looked up from germline, CDR1 is SNHLY and CDR2 is FYNNEI. The V gene lost 5 bases and the J gene lost 0 bases, with 11 bases spanning the gap. The CDR3 consists of 14 residues. CDR3 sequence (DNA): TGTGCCAGCAGTCCCCGGGACGTCTCCTACGAGCAGTACTTC. It encodes CASSPRDVSYEQYF.

This clonotype has a handful of counts. This chain joins TRBV5-5 and TRBJ2-1; 8 bases line up with TRBD2. Germline trimming cut 2 bases from V and 7 bases from J; bases unmatched to any gene: 11. This CDR3 comprises 16 residues. Looked up from germline, CDR1 is SGHKS and CDR2 is YYEKEE (reference sequence). CDR3 nucleotides: TGTGCCAGCAGCTTATTAAGCGGGAGATCTTCAAATGAGCAGTTCTTC. Translation: CASSLLSGRSSNEQFF. Full variable domain (outside the CDR3, taken from reference TRBV5-5 and TRBJ2-1): DAGVTQSPTHLIKTRGQQVTLRCSPISGHKSVSWYQQVLGQGPQFIFQYYEKEERGRGNFPDRFSARQFPNYSSELNVNALLLGDSALYLCASSLLSGRSSNEQFFGPGTRLTVL.

V usage is TRBV20-1 and J usage is TRBJ2-5; 12 nucleotides match TRBD2. The V and J ends lost 2 bases and 1 base, in that order; junction bases with no gene match: 2. The CDR3 length is 15 residues. Per the germline V gene, CDR1 is DFQATT and CDR2 is SNEGSKA (reference sequence). The CDR3 nucleotides are TGCAGTGCTAGACTAGCGGGGGGGTTCCAAGAGACCCAGTACTTC. Translation: CSARLAGGFQETQYF.

This clonotype was recorded a few times. The V gene is TRBV7-2, the J gene TRBJ1-2; no clear D gene. The CDR3 has 15 residues. With 1 base removed from V and 2 bases from J, the gap between germline ends came to 11 bases. Germline V gene data show CDR1 as SGHTA and CDR2 as FQGNSA. DNA for the CDR3: TGTGCCAGCAGCTTAGTCCTGGCAGACAACTATGGCTACACCTTC. As protein: CASSLVLADNYGYTF.

This clonotype was seen repeatedly, ten times or more. The CDR3 sequence is CAISETGVRDQPQHF. CDR3 nucleotide sequence: TGTGCCATCAGTGAGACAGGGGTCAGGGACCAGCCCCAGCATTTT. J is TRBJ1-5 and V is TRBV10-3; 7 positions agree with TRBD1. Per the germline V gene, CDR1 is ENHRY and CDR2 is SYGVKD. Losses at the gene ends were 2 bases for V and 7 bases for J; bases not matched to a gene: 8. The CDR3 is 15 amino acids.

The rearrangement links TRBV5-5 to TRBJ2-7; D not resolved. This CDR3 is 13 amino acids long. The germline V gene has CDR1 SGHKS and CDR2 YYEKEE (reference sequence). The germline V and J ends were trimmed by 5 bases and 1 base, with 10 bases remaining between them. CDR3 amino acids: CASSGVTSYEQYF. In nucleotides, the CDR3 is TGTGCCAGCAGTGGGGTTACTTCCTACGAGCAGTACTTC.

The chain has TRBV20-1 and TRBJ2-2, with 9 bases identical to TRBD2. Germline values: CDR1 DFQATT, CDR2 SNEGSKA (reference sequence). CDR3 length equals 15 residues. Trimming removed 3 bases from V and 5 bases from J; junction bases left unmatched: 7. CDR3 amino acids: CSARGLALGTGELFF. CDR3 DNA: TGCAGTGCTAGGGGACTAGCCCTGGGGACCGGGGAGCTGTTTTTT.

The gene calls are TRBV3-1 and TRBJ2-5; D ambiguous. CDR3 size: 12 residues. CDR1 is LGHDT, CDR2 YNNKEL, per germline (reference sequence). The V end lost 3 bases, the J end lost 7 bases, and 9 bases lay between the germline ends. CDR3 amino acids: CASSQQRGTQYF. In nucleotides, the CDR3 is TGTGCCAGCAGCCAGCAGCGAGGGACCCAGTACTTC.

Ten or more counts support this clonotype. The J gene is TRBJ2-1, the V gene TRBV29-1; D call uncertain. V shed 7 bases and J shed 0 bases, with 7 bases lying between them. The CDR3 extends over 12 amino acids. Germline V gene sequence: CDR1 SQVTM, CDR2 ANQGSEA. The CDR3 bases are TGCAGCGCGGTTCCCTCCTACAATGAGCAGTTCTTC. Protein product: CSAVPSYNEQFF.

This clonotype was counted ten times or more. The J gene is TRBJ2-1, the V gene TRBV12-3 or TRBV12-4; 8 bases map to TRBD2. J was trimmed by 9 bases and V by 4 bases; bases with no gene match: 11. This CDR3 comprises 15 residues. The CDR3 reads CASSSPGLGAAEQFF. CDR3 sequence (DNA): TGTGCCAGCAGTTCCCCGGGACTAGGAGCTGCTGAGCAGTTCTTC.

V usage is TRBV5-4 and J usage is TRBJ1-1, with D tentatively TRBD1 (6 bases). The CDR3 sequence is 14 residues long. V dropped 0 bases and J dropped 4 bases, with 10 bases sitting between them. Germline CDR1 and CDR2: SGHNT and YYREEE (reference sequence). The CDR3 nucleotides are TGTGCCAGCAGCTTGGCCTCGACAGGCACTGAAGCTTTCTTT. The encoded protein is CASSLASTGTEAFF. Combining the CDR3 with reference TRBV5-4 and TRBJ1-1 gives the whole variable domain ETGVTQSPTHLIKTRGQQVTLRCSSQSGHNTVSWYQQALGQGPQFIFQYYREEENGRGNFPPRFSGLQFPNYSSELNVNALELDDSALYLCASSLASTGTEAFFGQGTRLTVV.

The chain is built from TRBV14 and TRBJ2-1; perhaps TRBD1 as D (5 bases). V lost 0 bases to trimming and J lost 8 bases, with 17 bases between them. The CDR3 is made up of 16 amino acids. Germline V gives CDR1 SGHDN, CDR2 FVKESK. The CDR3 is CASSQDVSSWGYEQFF. As DNA, the CDR3 is TGTGCCAGCAGCCAAGATGTTTCTAGTTGGGGCTATGAGCAGTTCTTC.

This clonotype has at least ten counts. The CDR3 region is CASSPVPSGANVLTF. CDR3 bases: TGTGCCAGCAGTCCAGTACCCTCTGGGGCCAACGTCCTGACTTTC. The chain links TRBV9 to TRBJ2-6; D not resolved. The V and J ends lost 5 bases and 0 bases respectively, with 9 bases between them. Germline loops: CDR1 SGDLS, CDR2 YYNGEE. CDR3 length: 15 residues.

J is TRBJ1-1 and V is TRBV5-1; D unclear. Trimming cost V 0 bases and J 4 bases, with 13 bases left between them. In germline, CDR1 is SGHRS, CDR2 YFSETQ. CDR3 length: 15 amino acids. This CDR3 is CASSLGGRIGTEAFF. The CDR3 nucleotides read TGCGCCAGCAGCTTGGGTGGCAGGATAGGCACTGAAGCTTTCTTT.

This clonotype was detected a few times. V usage is TRBV20-1 and J usage is TRBJ2-7, with D perhaps being TRBD1 or TRBD2 (5 bases each). The CDR3 has 15 residues. Germline V gene data show CDR1 as DFQATT and CDR2 as SNEGSKA (reference sequence). The germline V and J ends were trimmed by 5 bases and 0 bases, with 17 bases remaining between them. The CDR3 reads CSAWDLSRDSYEQYV. The CDR3 nucleotides are TGCAGTGCTTGGGACCTCTCGAGGGACTCCTACGAGCAGTACGTC.

The chain couples TRBV18 to TRBJ1-1; possibly TRBD1 for D (6 bases). This CDR3 contains 13 residues. Germline V CDR1 and CDR2: KGHSH, LQKENI. V was pared by 6 bases and J by 5 bases, with 13 bases between. CDR3 residues: CASSQEGVTEAFF. The DNA for the CDR3 is TGTGCCAGCTCCCAAGAGGGGGTTACTGAAGCTTTCTTT. Combining the CDR3 with reference TRBV18 and TRBJ1-1 gives the whole variable domain NAGVMQNPRHLVRRRGQEARLRCSPMKGHSHVYWYRQLPEEGLKFMVYLQKENIIDESGMPKERFSAEFPKEGPSILRIQQVVRGDSAAYFCASSQEGVTEAFFGQGTRLTVV.

The chain recombines TRBV5-1 with TRBJ2-7, with a tentative D call TRBD1 (5 bases). The CDR3 contains 13 residues. Trimming cost V 4 bases and J 4 bases, with 12 bases left between them. Germline CDR1 SGHRS, CDR2 YFSETQ. Here the CDR3 reads CASSRAQVYEQYF. Here the CDR3 DNA reads TGCGCCAGCAGCCGAGCACAGGTTTACGAGCAGTACTTC.

This clonotype was seen only a few times. V usage is TRBV24-1 and J usage is TRBJ1-2; D ambiguous. The V end was cut by 3 bases, the J end by 4 bases, with 5 bases between. The germline CDR1 and CDR2 sequences are KGHDR and SFDVKD. CDR3 size: 12 residues. CDR3 DNA sequence: TGTGCCACCAGTGATATGGGCTATGGCTACACCTTC. Amino acid sequence: CATSDMGYGYTF.

This clonotype was seen at least ten times. This chain links TRBV25-1 with TRBJ2-5; TRBD1 matches 9 bases. The CDR3 has 17 residues. V lost 1 base to trimming and J lost 3 bases; unmatched junction nucleotides: 9. Germline-derived CDR1 and CDR2 are MGHDK and SYGVNS. For the CDR3, the DNA is TGTGCCAGCAGTGAATGGGGACAGGGCCTCGGGGAAGAGACCCAGTACTTC. It encodes CASSEWGQGLGEETQYF.

This clonotype was observed a few times. V and J are TRBV20-1 and TRBJ1-1; D ambiguous. The ends were cut back, 1 base at V and 2 bases at J, with 5 bases in the middle. CDR1 and CDR2 (germline): DFQATT, SNEGSKA (reference sequence). CDR3 length: 12 residues. In DNA, the CDR3 is TGCAGTGCTAGAGGGAGTAACACTGAAGCTTTCTTT. Translating gives CSARGSNTEAFF.